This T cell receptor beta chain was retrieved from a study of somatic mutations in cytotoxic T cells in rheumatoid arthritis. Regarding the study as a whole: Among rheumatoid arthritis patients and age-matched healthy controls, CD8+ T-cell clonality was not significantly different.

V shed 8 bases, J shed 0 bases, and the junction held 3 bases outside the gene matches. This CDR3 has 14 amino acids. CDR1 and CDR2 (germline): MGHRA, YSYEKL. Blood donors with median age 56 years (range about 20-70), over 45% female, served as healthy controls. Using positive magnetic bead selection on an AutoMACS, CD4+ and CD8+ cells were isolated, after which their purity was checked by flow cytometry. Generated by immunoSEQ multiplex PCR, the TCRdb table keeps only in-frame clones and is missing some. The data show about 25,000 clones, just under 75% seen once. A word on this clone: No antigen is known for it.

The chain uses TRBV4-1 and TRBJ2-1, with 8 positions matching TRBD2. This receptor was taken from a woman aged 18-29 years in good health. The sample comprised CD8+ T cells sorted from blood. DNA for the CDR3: TGCGCCAGCTCCGCGGGGGGCTCCTACAATGAGCAGTTCTTC. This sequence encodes CASSAGGSYNEQFF.